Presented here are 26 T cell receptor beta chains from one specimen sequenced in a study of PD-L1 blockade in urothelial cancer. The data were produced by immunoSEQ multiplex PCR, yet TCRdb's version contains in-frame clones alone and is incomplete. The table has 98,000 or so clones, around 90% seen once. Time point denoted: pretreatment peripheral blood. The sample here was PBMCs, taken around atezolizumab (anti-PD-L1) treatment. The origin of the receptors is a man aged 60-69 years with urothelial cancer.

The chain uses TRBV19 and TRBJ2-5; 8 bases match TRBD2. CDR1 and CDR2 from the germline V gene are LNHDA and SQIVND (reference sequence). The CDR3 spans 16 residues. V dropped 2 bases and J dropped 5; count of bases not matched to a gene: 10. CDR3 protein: CASSIKNPGGLETQYF. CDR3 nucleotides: TGTGCCAGTAGTATAAAGAACCCGGGGGGGCTGGAGACCCAGTACTTC.

In nucleotides, the CDR3 is TGCGCCAGCAACTCTTTGGGGGCAACTCATACGAACACCGGGGAGCTGTTTTTT. It is translated as CASNSLGATHTNTGELFF. The V gene is TRBV5-1, the J gene TRBJ2-2, with a tentative D call TRBD1 (6 bases). The V end lost 6 bases, the J end lost 0 bases, and 21 bases lay between the germline ends. This CDR3 has 18 residues. Germline V gene lookup returns CDR1 SGHRS and CDR2 YFSETQ.

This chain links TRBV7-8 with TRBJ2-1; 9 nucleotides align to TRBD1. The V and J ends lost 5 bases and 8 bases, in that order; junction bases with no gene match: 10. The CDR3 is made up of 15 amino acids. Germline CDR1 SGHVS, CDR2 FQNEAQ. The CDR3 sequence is CASSPRQGGEDEQFF. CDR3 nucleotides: TGTGCCAGCAGCCCAAGACAGGGGGGTGAGGATGAGCAGTTCTTC.

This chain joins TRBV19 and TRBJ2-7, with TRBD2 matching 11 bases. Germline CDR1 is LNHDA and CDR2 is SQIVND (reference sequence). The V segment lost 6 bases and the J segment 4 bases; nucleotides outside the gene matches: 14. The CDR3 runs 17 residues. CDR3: CASSLYLLAGGDYEQYF. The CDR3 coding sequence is TGTGCCAGTAGCCTATACCTTCTAGCGGGAGGCGATTACGAGCAGTACTTC.

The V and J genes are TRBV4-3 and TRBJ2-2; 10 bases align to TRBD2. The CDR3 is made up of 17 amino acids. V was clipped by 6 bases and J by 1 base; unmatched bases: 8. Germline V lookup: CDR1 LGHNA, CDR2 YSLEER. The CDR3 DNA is TGCGCCAGCAGTTTCAACAGCGGGGGGGTGAACACCGGGGAGCTGTTTTTT. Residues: CASSFNSGGVNTGELFF.

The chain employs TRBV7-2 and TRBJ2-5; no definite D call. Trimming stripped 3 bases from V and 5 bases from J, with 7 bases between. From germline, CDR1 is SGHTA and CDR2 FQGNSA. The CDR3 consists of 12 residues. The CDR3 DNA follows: TGTGCCAGCAGCTTCGGGTGGGAGACCCAGTACTTC. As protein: CASSFGWETQYF.

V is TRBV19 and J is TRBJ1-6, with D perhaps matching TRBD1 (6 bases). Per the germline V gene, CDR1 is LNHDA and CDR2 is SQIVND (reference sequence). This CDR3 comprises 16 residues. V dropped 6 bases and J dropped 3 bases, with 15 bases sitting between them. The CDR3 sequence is CASREAGGFYNSPLHF. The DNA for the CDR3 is TGTGCCAGTAGGGAAGCGGGGGGCTTCTATAATTCACCCCTCCACTTT.

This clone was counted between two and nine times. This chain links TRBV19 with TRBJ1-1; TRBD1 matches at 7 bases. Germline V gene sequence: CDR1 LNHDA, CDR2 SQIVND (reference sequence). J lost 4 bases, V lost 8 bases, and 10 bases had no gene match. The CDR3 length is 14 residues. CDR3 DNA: TGTGCCAGTGCACAGGCAGGGGGAGGCACTGAAGCTTTCTTT. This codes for CASAQAGGGTEAFF.

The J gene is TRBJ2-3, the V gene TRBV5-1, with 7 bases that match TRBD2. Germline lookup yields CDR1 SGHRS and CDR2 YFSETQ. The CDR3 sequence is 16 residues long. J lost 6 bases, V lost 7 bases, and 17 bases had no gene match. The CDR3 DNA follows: TGCGCCAGCCATACCGGTGCGGGACTAACGAGGGATACGCAGTATTTT. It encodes CASHTGAGLTRDTQYF.

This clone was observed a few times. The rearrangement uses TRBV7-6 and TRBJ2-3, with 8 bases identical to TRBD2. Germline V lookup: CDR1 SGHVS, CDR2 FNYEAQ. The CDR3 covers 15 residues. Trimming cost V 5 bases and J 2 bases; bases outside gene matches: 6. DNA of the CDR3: TGTGCCAGCAGCGAAACTAGCGGACTCACAGATACGCAGTATTTT. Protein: CASSETSGLTDTQYF.

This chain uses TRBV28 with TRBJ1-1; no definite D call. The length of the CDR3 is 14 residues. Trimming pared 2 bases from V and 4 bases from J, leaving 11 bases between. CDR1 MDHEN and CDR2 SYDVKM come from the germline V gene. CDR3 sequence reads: CASSLPGAVTEAFF. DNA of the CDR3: TGTGCCAGCAGTTTACCGGGTGCGGTCACTGAAGCTTTCTTT. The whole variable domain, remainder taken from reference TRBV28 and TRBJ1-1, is DVKVTQSSRYLVKRTGEKVFLECVQDMDHENMFWYRQDPGLGLRLIYFSYDVKMKEKGDIPEGYSVSREKKERFSLILESASTNQTSMYLCASSLPGAVTEAFFGQGTRLTVV.

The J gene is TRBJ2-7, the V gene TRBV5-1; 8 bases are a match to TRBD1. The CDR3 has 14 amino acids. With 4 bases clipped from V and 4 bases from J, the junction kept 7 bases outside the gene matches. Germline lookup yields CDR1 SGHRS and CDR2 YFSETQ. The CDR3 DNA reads TGCGCCAGCAGCAATACAGGGGGTGGTTACGAGCAGTACTTC. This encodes CASSNTGGGYEQYF.

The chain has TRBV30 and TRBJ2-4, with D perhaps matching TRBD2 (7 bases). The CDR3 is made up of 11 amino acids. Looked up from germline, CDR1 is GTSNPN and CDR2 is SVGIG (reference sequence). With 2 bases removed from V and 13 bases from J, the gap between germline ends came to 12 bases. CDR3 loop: CAWSYKGGQYF. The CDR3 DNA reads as TGTGCCTGGAGTTATAAGGGGGGGCAGTACTTC.

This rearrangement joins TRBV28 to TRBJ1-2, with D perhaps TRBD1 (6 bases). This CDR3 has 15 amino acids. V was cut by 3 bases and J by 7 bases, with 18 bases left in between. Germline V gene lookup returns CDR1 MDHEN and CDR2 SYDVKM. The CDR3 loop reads CASSLGGGPGFGYTF. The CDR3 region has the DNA TGTGCCAGCAGTTTGGGTGGGGGCCCTGGGTTTGGCTACACCTTC.

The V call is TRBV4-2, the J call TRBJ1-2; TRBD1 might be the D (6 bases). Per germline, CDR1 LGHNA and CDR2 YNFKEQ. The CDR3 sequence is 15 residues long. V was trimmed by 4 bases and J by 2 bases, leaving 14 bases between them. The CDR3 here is CASSPHMDSNYGYTF. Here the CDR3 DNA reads TGTGCCAGCAGCCCCCATATGGACAGCAACTATGGCTACACCTTC.

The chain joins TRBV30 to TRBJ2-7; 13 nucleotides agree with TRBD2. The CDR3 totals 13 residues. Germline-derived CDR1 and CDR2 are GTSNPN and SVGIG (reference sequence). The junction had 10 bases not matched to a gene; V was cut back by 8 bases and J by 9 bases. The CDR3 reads CAQGTSGAGVQYF. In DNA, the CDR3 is TGTGCCCAAGGGACTAGCGGGGCCGGGGTGCAGTACTTC.

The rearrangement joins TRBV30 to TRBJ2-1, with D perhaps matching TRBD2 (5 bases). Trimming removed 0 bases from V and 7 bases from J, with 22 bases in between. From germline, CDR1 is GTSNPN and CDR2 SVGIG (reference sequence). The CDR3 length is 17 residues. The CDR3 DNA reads TGTGCCTGGAGTGTACCGCCCACCGGCCTTAAGCGGAATGAGCAGTTCTTC. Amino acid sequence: CAWSVPPTGLKRNEQFF.

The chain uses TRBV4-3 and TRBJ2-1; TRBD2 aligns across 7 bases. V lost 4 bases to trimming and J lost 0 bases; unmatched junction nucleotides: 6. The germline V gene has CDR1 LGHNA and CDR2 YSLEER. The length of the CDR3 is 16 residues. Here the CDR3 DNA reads TGCGCCAGCAGCCCCAGCGGGGAGACCTCCTACAATGAGCAGTTCTTC. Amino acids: CASSPSGETSYNEQFF.

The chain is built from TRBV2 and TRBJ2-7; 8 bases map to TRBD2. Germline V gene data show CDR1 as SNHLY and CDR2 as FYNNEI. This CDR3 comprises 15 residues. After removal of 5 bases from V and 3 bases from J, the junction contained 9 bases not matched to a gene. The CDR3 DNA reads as TGTGCCAGCAGTTTGAAGGCGGGGGGCAGCTACGAGCAGTACTTC. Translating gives CASSLKAGGSYEQYF.

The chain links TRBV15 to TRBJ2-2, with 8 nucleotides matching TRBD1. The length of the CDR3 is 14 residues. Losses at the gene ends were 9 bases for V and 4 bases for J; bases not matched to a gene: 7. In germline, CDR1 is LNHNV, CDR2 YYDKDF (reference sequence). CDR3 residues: CATKGQDRTGELFF. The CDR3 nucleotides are TGTGCCACAAAGGGACAGGATCGCACCGGGGAGCTGTTTTTT.

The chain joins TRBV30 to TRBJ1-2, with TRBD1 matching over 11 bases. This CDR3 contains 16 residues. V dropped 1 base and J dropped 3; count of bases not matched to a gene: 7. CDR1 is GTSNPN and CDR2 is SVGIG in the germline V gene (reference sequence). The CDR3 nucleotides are TGTGCCTGGAGTGACCGGACAGGGGGCGGGCACTATGGCTACACCTTC. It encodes CAWSDRTGGGHYGYTF.

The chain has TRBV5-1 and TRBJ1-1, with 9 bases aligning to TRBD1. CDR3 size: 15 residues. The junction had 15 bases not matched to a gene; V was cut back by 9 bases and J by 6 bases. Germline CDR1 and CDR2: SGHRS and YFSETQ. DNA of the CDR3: TGCGCCACCTTCCCCTCCCCGGACAGGGGCGCTGAAGCTTTCTTT. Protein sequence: CATFPSPDRGAEAFF.

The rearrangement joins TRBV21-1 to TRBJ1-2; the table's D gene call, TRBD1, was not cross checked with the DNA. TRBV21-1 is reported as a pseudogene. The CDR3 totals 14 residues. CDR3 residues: CASCLAGANYGYTF. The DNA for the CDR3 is TGTGCCAGCTGCCTAGCAGGGGCCAACTATGGCTACACCTTC.

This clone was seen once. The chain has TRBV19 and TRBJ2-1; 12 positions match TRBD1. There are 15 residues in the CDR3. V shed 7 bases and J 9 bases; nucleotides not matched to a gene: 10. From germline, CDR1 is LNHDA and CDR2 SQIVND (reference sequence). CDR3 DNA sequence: TGTGCCAGTACTCTACCCGGGACAGGGGGCGGTGAGCAGTTCTTC. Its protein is CASTLPGTGGGEQFF.

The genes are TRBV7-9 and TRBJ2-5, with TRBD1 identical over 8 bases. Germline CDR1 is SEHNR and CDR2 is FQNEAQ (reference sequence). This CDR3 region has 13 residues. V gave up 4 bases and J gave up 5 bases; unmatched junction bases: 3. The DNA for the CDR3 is TGTGCCAGCAGCTCACGACAGGGGGAGACCCAGTACTTC. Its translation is CASSSRQGETQYF.

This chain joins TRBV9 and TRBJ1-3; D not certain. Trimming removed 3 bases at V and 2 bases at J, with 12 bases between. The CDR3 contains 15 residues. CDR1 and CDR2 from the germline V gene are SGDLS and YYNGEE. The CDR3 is CASSADGGTGNTIYF. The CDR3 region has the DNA TGTGCCAGCAGCGCCGACGGAGGGACTGGAAACACCATATATTTT. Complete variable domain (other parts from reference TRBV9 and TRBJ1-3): DSGVTQTPKHLITATGQRVTLRCSPRSGDLSVYWYQQSLDQGLQFLIQYYNGEERAKGNILERFSAQQFPDLHSELNLSSLELGDSALYFCASSADGGTGNTIYFGEGSWLTVV.